Each of the 18 T cell receptor beta chains below was sequenced from the same sample in a study of tumor T cells in aggressive B-cell lymphoma. Only in-frame clones appear in the TCRdb table, and some are missing; sequencing was by immunoSEQ multiplex PCR. This sample has some 7,900 clones, with about four fifths found just once. Source material: tumor tissue. These receptors were obtained from an adult with diffuse large B cell lymphoma.

The chain recombines TRBV6-5 with TRBJ1-2, with TRBD1 identical over 9 bases. The CDR3 is 14 amino acids. V lost 5 bases, J lost 8 bases, and 9 bases stayed unmatched. Germline CDR1 reads MNHEY; CDR2 reads SVGAGI. CDR3 sequence reads: CASSPGTGMGGYTF. The CDR3 coding sequence is TGTGCCAGCAGTCCCGGGACAGGGATGGGAGGCTACACCTTC.

The J gene is TRBJ2-7, the V gene TRBV7-9, with 9 positions matching TRBD1. The V and J ends lost 5 bases and 0 bases, in that order; junction bases with no gene match: 11. The germline gives CDR1 SEHNR, CDR2 FQNEAQ (reference sequence). The CDR3 runs to 17 residues. The CDR3 DNA follows: TGTGCCAGCAGCCTCACATCCGGGACAGGGAGCTCCTACGAGCAGTACTTC. This codes for CASSLTSGTGSSYEQYF.

This chain uses TRBV6-5 with TRBJ2-7; TRBD2 is a possible D gene (5 bases). V lost 2 bases and J 3 bases, leaving 8 bases between the germline ends. Germline-derived CDR1 and CDR2 are MNHEY and SVGAGI. The CDR3 consists of 13 residues. For the CDR3, the DNA is TGTGCCAGCAGTTACGCAGGAGGCTACGAGCAGTACTTC. This encodes CASSYAGGYEQYF.

V is TRBV7-6 and J is TRBJ2-7; a possible D gene is TRBD2 (5 bases). The CDR3 is 13 residues long. Germline V lookup: CDR1 SGHVS, CDR2 FNYEAQ. The V gene lost 0 bases and the J gene lost 2 bases, with 5 bases spanning the gap. CDR3 region: CASSLAGAYEQYF. The CDR3 DNA reads as TGTGCCAGCAGCTTAGCCGGGGCCTACGAGCAGTACTTC.

This clone was detected only a few times. The chain combines TRBV9 with TRBJ2-1; 11 bases are shared with TRBD2. The V gene's germline CDR1 is SGDLS and CDR2 YYNGEE. The length of the CDR3 is 15 residues. The ends lost 4 bases at V and 7 bases at J; junction bases unmatched: 7. As DNA, the CDR3 is TGTGCCAGCAGCCCTGGGGCTAGCGGGAGGAATGAGCAGTTCTTC. Its translation: CASSPGASGRNEQFF.

The rearrangement joins TRBV30 to TRBJ1-2, with D perhaps matching TRBD1 (5 bases). Germline V gene lookup returns CDR1 GTSNPN and CDR2 SVGIG (reference sequence). The CDR3 runs to 12 residues. The V end lost 8 bases, the J end lost 7 bases, and 17 bases lay between the germline ends. The CDR3 is CADRTSYVGYTF. For the CDR3, the DNA is TGTGCCGACCGGACATCTTATGTTGGCTACACCTTC.

This chain connects TRBV11-3 to TRBJ2-1; D perhaps matches TRBD2 (5 bases). Germline CDR1 is SGHNT and CDR2 is YENEEA. The CDR3 has 15 amino acids. The germline V and J ends were trimmed by 5 bases and 9 bases, with 20 bases remaining between them. This CDR3 reads CASSSSGLPSGEQFF. CDR3 DNA sequence: TGTGCCAGCAGCAGCTCTGGCCTTCCCAGCGGTGAGCAGTTCTTC.

The chain couples TRBV13 to TRBJ2-6; D is perhaps TRBD2 (6 bases). The CDR3 consists of 17 residues. V shed 4 bases and J shed 0 bases, with 13 bases lying between them. CDR1 is PRHDT and CDR2 is FYEKMQ in the germline V gene (reference sequence). The CDR3 DNA sequence: TGTGCCAGCAGCTACCGACTAGGGAGCTCTGGGGCCAACGTCCTGACTTTC. This gives the protein CASSYRLGSSGANVLTF. The whole variable domain, filled in from reference TRBV13 and TRBJ2-6, reads AAGVIQSPRHLIKEKRETATLKCYPIPRHDTVYWYQQGPGQDPQFLISFYEKMQSDKGSIPDRFSAQQFSDYHSELNMSSLELGDSALYFCASSYRLGSSGANVLTFGAGSRLTVL.

The V gene is TRBV6-1, the J gene TRBJ1-2; 9 nucleotides agree with TRBD1. The V and J ends lost 6 bases and 2 bases, in that order; junction bases with no gene match: 7. Germline CDR1 MNHNS, CDR2 SASEGT. The CDR3 is 15 amino acids. CDR3 in amino acids: CASRHLQGANYGYTF. CDR3 bases: TGTGCCAGCAGACACTTACAGGGGGCGAACTATGGCTACACCTTC.

The V and J genes are TRBV5-4 and TRBJ2-3; TRBD2 aligns across 16 bases. The ends lost 7 bases at V and 9 bases at J; junction bases unmatched: 8. CDR1 is SGHNT and CDR2 is YYREEE in the germline V gene (reference sequence). The CDR3 contains 15 residues. The CDR3 sequence: CASGTSGRASDTQYF. In DNA form, the CDR3 reads TGTGCCAGCGGGACTAGCGGGAGGGCCAGTGACACGCAGTATTTT.

The chain joins TRBV9 to TRBJ1-4; TRBD1 might be the D (5 bases). V lost 4 bases to trimming and J lost 3 bases, with 13 bases between them. CDR3 size: 15 residues. CDR1 is SGDLS and CDR2 is YYNGEE in the germline V gene. The CDR3 DNA sequence: TGTGCCAGCAGCCCCTGGTCAGGGCCTAATGAAAAACTGTTTTTT. Translated, it gives CASSPWSGPNEKLFF.

As DNA, the CDR3 is TGTGCCAGCAGCCCGGGAAAGGGCCTGTTGGGTGAAGCTTTCTTT. It codes for CASSPGKGLLGEAFF. This chain joins TRBV7-3 and TRBJ1-1, with D unclear. There are 15 residues in the CDR3. The germline V gene encodes CDR1 SGHTA and CDR2 FQGTGA. V was trimmed by 5 bases and J by 7 bases, leaving 20 bases between them.

Only a few counts were recorded for this clone. The V gene is TRBV18, the J gene TRBJ2-3; 13 nucleotides align to TRBD2. The V gene's germline CDR1 is KGHSH and CDR2 LQKENI. The CDR3 has 17 amino acids. V shed 5 bases, J shed 2 bases, and the junction held 7 bases outside the gene matches. The CDR3 is CASSSFGTSGITDTQYF. The DNA of the CDR3 is TGTGCCAGCTCATCTTTCGGGACTAGCGGGATCACAGATACGCAGTATTTT.

This sequence joins TRBV27 and TRBJ1-3; D uncertain. This CDR3 is 15 amino acids long. V lost 5 bases to trimming and J lost 0 bases, with 11 bases between them. Germline V gene data show CDR1 as MNHEY and CDR2 as SMNVEV (reference sequence). The CDR3 bases are TGTGCCAGCAGTGAAGGACTGAACTCTGGAAACACCATATATTTT. It codes for CASSEGLNSGNTIYF.

J is TRBJ1-2 and V is TRBV30; TRBD1 matches at 8 bases. The CDR3 is 13 residues long. Unmatched junction bases numbered 3, after V lost 0 bases and J lost 6 bases. From germline, CDR1 is GTSNPN and CDR2 SVGIG (reference sequence). In nucleotides, the CDR3 is TGTGCCTGGAGTGTAAACAGGGGGGATGGCTACACCTTC. This sequence encodes CAWSVNRGDGYTF.

V and J are TRBV6-5 and TRBJ1-1, with a weak D call TRBD1 (6 bases). The CDR3 has 15 residues. V was cut by 2 bases and J by 4 bases, with 14 bases left in between. CDR1 and CDR2 (germline): MNHEY, SVGAGI. The CDR3 DNA sequence: TGTGCCAGCAGTTACGGGGGGGGCGTTGGCACTGAAGCTTTCTTT. Encoded protein: CASSYGGGVGTEAFF.

The genes are TRBV13 and TRBJ2-7; TRBD2 might be the D (6 bases). Germline CDR1 reads PRHDT; CDR2 reads FYEKMQ (reference sequence). CDR3 length equals 14 residues. Between the trimmed V and J ends, which lost 3 bases and 4 bases, there was a span of 13 bases. The CDR3: CASSLGLALYEQYF. As DNA, the CDR3 is TGTGCCAGCAGCTTGGGGCTAGCGTTATACGAGCAGTACTTC.

This clone was seen once. The chain links TRBV12-5 to TRBJ2-7, with D possibly TRBD1 on 6 matching bases. CDR1 and CDR2 (germline): LGHNT, FRNRAP. V lost 6 bases and J lost 2, with 11 bases in between. The CDR3 covers 13 residues. The CDR3 DNA sequence: TGTGCTAGTGGACCTGACAGGCCCTACGAGCAGTACTTC. It encodes CASGPDRPYEQYF.